The 11 T cell receptor beta chains in this list originate from one sample, sequenced in a study of CD8 T cells in Susac syndrome (dated by TCRdb to 2018 to 2020). The protocol used for the library was the immunoSEQ multiplex PCR assay. RNA was extracted with the RNeasy kit and 0.5 to 1 ug was reverse transcribed using random hexamers. The raw public reads went through TCRdb reprocessing: fastp at Q25, MiXCR clone calling, in-frame beta chains kept. Every distinct CDR3 protein forms one entry, paired with its most common genes and DNA. This sample comprises hundreds of thousands of distinct CDR3 sequences, approximately 95% of them detected only once. The ten largest clones add up to 0.082% of the sample. Source material: CD4+ T cells from PBMCs. These receptor sequences come from a human donor with multiple sclerosis.

The gene calls are TRBV29-1 and TRBJ1-3, with 7 bases matching TRBD1. The trim removed 7 bases at V and 0 bases at J, leaving 3 bases unmatched. The CDR3 loop spans 13 amino acids. The germline CDR1 and CDR2 sequences are SQVTM and ANQGSEA. CDR3 in DNA: TGCAGCGCGGGACAGAGCTCTGGAAACACCATATATTTT. Translated, it gives CSAGQSSGNTIYF.

The J gene is TRBJ2-7, the V gene TRBV7-9; maybe TRBD1 (5 bases). The CDR3 length is 13 residues. The V end lost 3 bases, the J end lost 1 base, and 7 bases lay between the germline ends. Germline V lookup: CDR1 SEHNR, CDR2 FQNEAQ (reference sequence). Here the CDR3 DNA reads TGTGCCAGCAGCTTTCAGGGATCCTACGAGCAGTACGTC. Amino acids: CASSFQGSYEQYV.

This sequence joins TRBV3-1 and TRBJ2-2; unclear D gene. CDR3 length equals 17 residues. V was pared by 1 base and J by 0 bases, with 12 bases between. Germline-derived CDR1 and CDR2 are LGHDT and YNNKEL (reference sequence). The CDR3 bases are TGTGCCAGCAGCCAAGCCCCAGGTGCCTCGAACACCGGGGAGCTGTTTTTT. This sequence encodes CASSQAPGASNTGELFF.

The chain uses TRBV28 and TRBJ1-6; 7 nucleotides match TRBD1. Germline trimming cut 6 bases from V and 7 bases from J; bases unmatched to any gene: 15. Germline V lookup: CDR1 MDHEN, CDR2 SYDVKM. The CDR3 runs to 17 residues. As DNA, the CDR3 is TGTGCCAGCAGCACCAACCTGGGGACAGTGGGAAATTCACCCCTCCACTTT. The encoded protein is CASSTNLGTVGNSPLHF. Full variable domain (missing parts from reference TRBV28 and TRBJ1-6): DVKVTQSSRYLVKRTGEKVFLECVQDMDHENMFWYRQDPGLGLRLIYFSYDVKMKEKGDIPEGYSVSREKKERFSLILESASTNQTSMYLCASSTNLGTVGNSPLHFGNGTRLTVT.

The V gene is TRBV30, the J gene TRBJ2-7; TRBD2 aligns across 7 bases. The CDR3 runs to 14 residues. Germline assignment: CDR1 GTSNPN and CDR2 SVGIG (reference sequence). V lost 2 bases and J lost 4; bases outside the gene matches: 8. CDR3 DNA: TGTGCCTGGAGTAAACGCGGGGGTGGGTACGAGCAGTACTTC. Residues: CAWSKRGGGYEQYF.

This clonotype was seen just once. The chain has TRBV20-1 and TRBJ1-2; 8 bases match TRBD1. Germline lookup yields CDR1 DFQATT and CDR2 SNEGSKA (reference sequence). The CDR3 consists of 12 residues. With 4 bases clipped from V and 5 bases from J, the junction kept 3 bases outside the gene matches. The CDR3 DNA reads TGCAGTGCTACAGGGGGCGCATATGGCTACACCTTC. This gives the protein CSATGGAYGYTF.

V usage is TRBV6-5 and J usage is TRBJ2-3, with D perhaps TRBD1 or TRBD2 (5 bases each). CDR1 and CDR2 from the germline V gene are MNHEY and SVGAGI. The CDR3 loop spans 15 amino acids. Trimming shortened V by 6 bases and J by 4 bases, and 17 bases separated the two germline ends. The CDR3 DNA reads as TGTGCCAGCAGCTCACGGGACCGCATGCCAGATACGCAGTATTTT. Translating it yields CASSSRDRMPDTQYF.

The chain carries TRBV20-1 and TRBJ2-3; D is possibly TRBD1 (5 bases). V lost 6 bases to trimming and J lost 5 bases, with 9 bases between them. This CDR3 spans 11 amino acids. The germline V gene has CDR1 DFQATT and CDR2 SNEGSKA (reference sequence). CDR3 DNA: TGCAGTGCCGCAGGACAAGATACGCAGTATTTT. This translates into CSAAGQDTQYF.

This chain joins TRBV30 and TRBJ1-2; D is ambiguous. Germline lookup yields CDR1 GTSNPN and CDR2 SVGIG (reference sequence). V was shortened by 3 bases and J by 1 base, with 9 bases between the two germline ends. This CDR3 has 13 amino acids. CDR3 in amino acids: CAWRVVGNYGYTF. For the CDR3, the DNA is TGTGCCTGGAGGGTTGTGGGTAACTATGGCTACACCTTC. Full variable domain (outside the CDR3, taken from reference TRBV30 and TRBJ1-2): SQTIHQWPATLVQPVGSPLSLECTVEGTSNPNLYWYRQAAGRGLQLLFYSVGIGQISSEVPQNLSASRPQDRQFILSSKKLLLSDSGFYLCAWRVVGNYGYTFGSGTRLTVV.

The chain has TRBV7-2 and TRBJ2-1; D gene unclear. The CDR3 totals 11 residues. Germline loops: CDR1 SGHTA, CDR2 FQGNSA. V was trimmed by 7 bases and J by 8 bases, leaving 9 bases between them. DNA of the CDR3: TGTGCCAGCACCTCCCCCCATGAGCAGTTCTTC. This translates into CASTSPHEQFF.

CDR3 sequence (DNA): TGTGCCAGCAGCAGAGACGTTTACTATGGCTACACCTTC. As protein: CASSRDVYYGYTF. The chain employs TRBV5-6 and TRBJ1-2; D is unclear. Germline-derived CDR1 and CDR2 are SGHDT and YYEEEE. The V end lost 4 bases, the J end lost 3 bases, and 10 bases lay between the germline ends. This CDR3 region has 13 residues.